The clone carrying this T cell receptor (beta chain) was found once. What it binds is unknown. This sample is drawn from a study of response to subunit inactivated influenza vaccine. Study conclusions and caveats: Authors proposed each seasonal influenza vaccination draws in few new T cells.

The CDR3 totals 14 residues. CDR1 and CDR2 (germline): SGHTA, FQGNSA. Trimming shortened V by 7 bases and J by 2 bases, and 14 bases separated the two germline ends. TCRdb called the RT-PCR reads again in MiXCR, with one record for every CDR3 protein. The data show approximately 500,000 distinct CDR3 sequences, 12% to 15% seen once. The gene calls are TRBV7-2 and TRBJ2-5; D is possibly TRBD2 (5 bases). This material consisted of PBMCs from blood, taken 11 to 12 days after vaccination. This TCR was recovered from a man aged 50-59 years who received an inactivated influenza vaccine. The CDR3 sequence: CASKRGGSQETQYF. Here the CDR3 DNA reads TGTGCCAGCAAGCGCGGAGGTTCGCAAGAGACCCAGTACTTC.